These 4 T cell receptor beta chains share one sample of origin, sequenced in a study of Graves' ophthalmopathy and Graves' hyperthyroidism. Amplified material comprised TCR beta CDR3 regions derived from RNA transcripts. RT-PCR was first run with HTBI primers, then multiplex PCR in a second round. TCRdb fed the multiplex PCR reads into MiXCR, producing one record per CDR3 protein. The sample carries a few hundred thousand distinct CDR3 sequences, 15% to 20% recorded once. The specimen sequenced was peripheral blood. Receptors originate from a young woman with Graves' ophthalmopathy.

DNA of the CDR3: TGTGCCAGCAGTCAAAATAAACCTTATCAGCCCCAGCATTTT. Its protein product is CASSQNKPYQPQHF. The chain joins TRBV6-2 or TRBV6-3 to TRBJ1-5, with unresolved D. From germline, CDR1 is MNHEY and CDR2 SVGEGT. The CDR3 consists of 14 residues. The ends were cut back, 5 bases at V and 5 bases at J, with 13 bases in the middle.

This clonotype has a count of ten or more. V gene TRBV6-2 or TRBV6-3 combines with J gene TRBJ2-5, with 10 positions matching TRBD2. This CDR3 comprises 15 residues. J was trimmed by 4 bases and V by 9 bases; bases with no gene match: 11. CDR1 is MNHEY, CDR2 SVGEGT, per germline. CDR3 amino acids: CASRSSGSRGETQYF. The DNA of the CDR3 is TGTGCCAGTCGATCTAGCGGGAGTCGGGGAGAGACCCAGTACTTC.

This clonotype was counted ten times or more. V usage is TRBV7-2 and J usage is TRBJ2-1, with D perhaps TRBD2 (5 bases). The length of the CDR3 is 13 residues. Between the trimmed V and J ends, which lost 4 bases and 6 bases, there was a span of 10 bases. Germline V gene lookup returns CDR1 SGHTA and CDR2 FQGNSA. In DNA, the CDR3 is TGTGCCAGCAGCTCCCGGACTCTCAATGAGCAGTTCTTC. Amino acid sequence: CASSSRTLNEQFF.

This clonotype was observed at least ten times. The V call is TRBV6-5, the J call TRBJ1-3; 7 nucleotides agree with TRBD1. The CDR3 runs 15 residues. The germline CDR1 and CDR2 sequences are MNHEY and SVGAGI. The V gene end was trimmed by 4 bases and the J gene end by 5 bases; junction bases not matched to a gene: 8. The CDR3 DNA reads as TGTGCCAGCAGTTCAGGGACAGCTAATCGAAACACCATATATTTT. Its protein product is CASSSGTANRNTIYF.